These T cell receptor beta chains were read from a single sample in a study of blood T cell repertoires in COVID-19. Sequencing used immunoSEQ multiplex PCR; TCRdb keeps in-frame clones, though not all of them. The sample shows approximately 250,000 clones, 80% to 90% of them seen only once. The source material was peripheral blood. These receptors came from a woman in her 40s who had recovered from COVID-19. Both conserved end residues are part of each CDR3. A D gene is named only where the DNA matches it firmly. Clone sizes are given selectively: once, few, many, or a class where the clone is expanded.

clone size: .
J gene: TRBJ1-2
D gene: .
V gene: TRBV15
CDR3 DNA: TGTGCCACCAGCAGCAATTTACAGGCCCTACTCTATGGCTACACCTTC
CDR3 protein: CATSSNLQALLYGYTF

clone size: .
J gene: TRBJ1-1
D gene: .
V gene: TRBV5-1
CDR3 DNA: TGCGCCAGCAGCGCAGATTGGGCCATGCCAGAAGCTTTCTTT
CDR3 protein: CASSADWAMPEAFF

clone size: .
J gene: TRBJ1-1
D gene: .
V gene: TRBV18
CDR3 DNA: TGTGCCAGCTCACCAGGGAGGGCTGAAGCTTTCTTT
CDR3 protein: CASSPGRAEAFF

clone size: .
J gene: TRBJ2-5
D gene: TRBD2
V gene: TRBV20-1
CDR3 DNA: TGCAGTGCTAGTCGTCTAGCGGGTCCCAGTCAAGAGACCCAGTACTTC
CDR3 protein: CSASRLAGPSQETQYF

clone size: many
J gene: TRBJ2-7
D gene: .
V gene: TRBV29-1
CDR3 DNA: TGCAGCGTTGAAGTAATCGGCACGGTCGGAGACGAGCAGTACTTC
CDR3 protein: CSVEVIGTVGDEQYF

clone size: .
J gene: TRBJ2-7
D gene: .
V gene: TRBV28
CDR3 DNA: TGTGCCAGCAGACCCGGCTTTGACAGAACGACCTCCTACGAGCAGTACTTC
CDR3 protein: CASRPGFDRTTSYEQYF

clone size: .
J gene: TRBJ2-7
D gene: .
V gene: TRBV18
CDR3 DNA: TGTGCCAGCTCACCAGATCTCCCTCGGGAGCAGTACTTC
CDR3 protein: CASSPDLPREQYF

clone size: once
J gene: TRBJ2-3
D gene: TRBD2
V gene: TRBV7-9
CDR3 DNA: TGTGCCAGCAGCAAGGTCTCGGGACTAGTCTCAGATACGCAGTATTTT
CDR3 protein: CASSKVSGLVSDTQYF

clone size: once
J gene: TRBJ2-7
D gene: .
V gene: TRBV7-2
CDR3 DNA: TGTGCCAGCAGCTTAGCGCGGGCCTCCTACGAGCAGTACTTC
CDR3 protein: CASSLARASYEQYF

clone size: .
J gene: TRBJ1-3
D gene: TRBD1
V gene: TRBV6-5
CDR3 DNA: TGTGCCAGCAGCCCACAGGGGGGGAGTGGAAACACCATATATTTT
CDR3 protein: CASSPQGGSGNTIYF

clone size: once
J gene: TRBJ2-3
D gene: TRBD1
V gene: TRBV4-1
CDR3 DNA: TGCGCCAGCAGCCAAACGGGGACAGGGGGCCCAGATACGCAGTATTTT
CDR3 protein: CASSQTGTGGPDTQYF

clone size: once
J gene: TRBJ1-2
D gene: TRBD1
V gene: TRBV4-3
CDR3 DNA: TGCGCCAGCAGCCATTGGGACAGGGTTGGCTACACCTTC
CDR3 protein: CASSHWDRVGYTF

clone size: .
J gene: TRBJ1-5
D gene: .
V gene: TRBV28
CDR3 DNA: TGTGCCAGCAGTTTGAGTTATCAGCCCCAGCATTTT
CDR3 protein: CASSLSYQPQHF

clone size: .
J gene: TRBJ1-5
D gene: TRBD1
V gene: TRBV4-1
CDR3 DNA: TGCGCCAGCAGCCAAGAGGACAGGGAGCGGCCCCAGCATTTT
CDR3 protein: CASSQEDRERPQHF

clone size: .
J gene: TRBJ2-1
D gene: TRBD2
V gene: TRBV18
CDR3 DNA: TGTGCCAGCTCGCGGACTAGCGGGGGCGGTGAGGAGTTCTTC
CDR3 protein: CASSRTSGGGEEFF

clone size: .
J gene: TRBJ2-1
D gene: .
V gene: TRBV7-8
CDR3 DNA: TGTGCCAGCAGCTTAGGGTGGGGCGCAGTCTCCTACAATGAGCAGTTCTTC
CDR3 protein: CASSLGWGAVSYNEQFF

clone size: .
J gene: TRBJ1-1
D gene: .
V gene: TRBV3-1/TRBV3-2
CDR3 DNA: TGTGCCAGCAGCCAAACGCAGGTCGCCACTGAAGCTTTCTTT
CDR3 protein: CASSQTQVATEAFF

clone size: .
J gene: TRBJ1-1
D gene: .
V gene: TRBV11-2
CDR3 DNA: TGTGCCAGCAGCCCACCGAGGTTTATGAACACTGAAGCTTTCTTT
CDR3 protein: CASSPPRFMNTEAFF

clone size: .
J gene: TRBJ2-5
D gene: .
V gene: TRBV5-8
CDR3 DNA: TGTGCCAGCAGCTTGCAGGGAAGGGAGACCCAGTACTTC
CDR3 protein: CASSLQGRETQYF

clone size: .
J gene: TRBJ2-7
D gene: .
V gene: TRBV7-8
CDR3 DNA: TGTGCCAGCAGCTTAGGCCCGGTGCACCAATCCTACGAGCAGTACTTC
CDR3 protein: CASSLGPVHQSYEQYF

clone size: once
J gene: TRBJ1-6
D gene: .
V gene: TRBV19
CDR3 DNA: TGTGCCAGTAGTCCAGGATACAGGAGAACTACAAAATATAATTCACCCCTCCACTTT
CDR3 protein: CASSPGYRRTTKYNSPLHF

clone size: once
J gene: TRBJ2-6
D gene: .
V gene: TRBV7-3
CDR3 DNA: TGTGCCAGCAGCTTAGAGGGAAGCTCTGGGGCCAACGTCCTGACTTTC
CDR3 protein: CASSLEGSSGANVLTF

clone size: .
J gene: TRBJ1-6
D gene: .
V gene: TRBV18
CDR3 DNA: TGTGCCAGCTCACCAACCGAGAATTCACCCCTCCACTTT
CDR3 protein: CASSPTENSPLHF

clone size: .
J gene: TRBJ1-2
D gene: .
V gene: TRBV11-3
CDR3 DNA: TGTGCCAGCAGCTTAGGGACAGCCGACTATGGCTACACCTTC
CDR3 protein: CASSLGTADYGYTF

clone size: .
J gene: TRBJ2-2
D gene: TRBD1
V gene: TRBV5-6
CDR3 DNA: TGTGCCAGCAGCTTGGAGACAGGGGGTTACACCGGGGAGCTGTTTTTT
CDR3 protein: CASSLETGGYTGELFF

clone size: .
J gene: TRBJ2-1
D gene: .
V gene: TRBV7-2
CDR3 DNA: TGTGCCAGCAGCTTAAGCCAGGGACTCTACAATGAGCAGTTCTTC
CDR3 protein: CASSLSQGLYNEQFF

clone size: .
J gene: TRBJ1-1
D gene: TRBD1
V gene: TRBV18
CDR3 DNA: TGTGCCAGCTCTCAAGGGGGCAGTGGTACTGAAGCTTTCTTT
CDR3 protein: CASSQGGSGTEAFF

clone size: .
J gene: TRBJ2-7
D gene: TRBD2
V gene: TRBV3-1/TRBV3-2
CDR3 DNA: TGTGCCAGCAGCACTCATAGCGGGGGATCCGAGCAGTACTTC
CDR3 protein: CASSTHSGGSEQYF

clone size: .
J gene: TRBJ2-5
D gene: .
V gene: TRBV7-2
CDR3 DNA: TGTGCCAGCAGCCCTAGGTCACAGGGAGAGACCCAGTACTTC
CDR3 protein: CASSPRSQGETQYF

clone size: .
J gene: TRBJ2-2
D gene: .
V gene: TRBV7-9
CDR3 DNA: TGTGCCAGCAGCTTAATATTGTCCGGGGAGCTGTTTTTT
CDR3 protein: CASSLILSGELFF

clone size: .
J gene: TRBJ1-2
D gene: .
V gene: TRBV5-5
CDR3 DNA: TGTGCCAGCAGCTATGACGGCCAGGGGTATGGCTACACCTTC
CDR3 protein: CASSYDGQGYGYTF

clone size: .
J gene: TRBJ1-1
D gene: .
V gene: TRBV7-3
CDR3 DNA: TGTGCCAGCAGCTGGCAGGGTAACACTGAAGCTTTCTTT
CDR3 protein: CASSWQGNTEAFF

clone size: .
J gene: TRBJ2-1
D gene: TRBD1
V gene: TRBV11-3
CDR3 DNA: TGTGCCAGCAGCTTCGGGACAGGGGATGAGCAGTTCTTC
CDR3 protein: CASSFGTGDEQFF

clone size: .
J gene: TRBJ1-2
D gene: TRBD1
V gene: TRBV6-5
CDR3 DNA: TGTGCCAGCAGTCCAACAGGGGACTATGGCTACACCTTC
CDR3 protein: CASSPTGDYGYTF

clone size: .
J gene: TRBJ2-1
D gene: TRBD2
V gene: TRBV5-1
CDR3 DNA: TGCGCCAGCAGCCCCCCCGGGACTAGCGGGGCGTGGGATGAGCAGTTCTTC
CDR3 protein: CASSPPGTSGAWDEQFF

clone size: few
J gene: TRBJ1-2
D gene: .
V gene: TRBV25-1
CDR3 DNA: TGTACGCCCCCCCGGGTGTATGGCTACACCTTC
CDR3 protein: CTPPRVYGYTF

clone size: .
J gene: TRBJ2-5
D gene: .
V gene: TRBV24-1
CDR3 DNA: TGTGCCACCAGTGATTTTGGCCTCGGGCCAGGGGCCCAAGAGACCCAGTACTTC
CDR3 protein: CATSDFGLGPGAQETQYF

clone size: .
J gene: TRBJ2-5
D gene: .
V gene: TRBV7-2
CDR3 DNA: TGTGCCAGCAGCTTCGACCAGGAAGAGACCCAGTACTTC
CDR3 protein: CASSFDQEETQYF

clone size: .
J gene: TRBJ2-1
D gene: .
V gene: TRBV5-1
CDR3 DNA: TGCGCCAGCAGCACGGGATTCAACAATGAGCAGTTCTTC
CDR3 protein: CASSTGFNNEQFF

clone size: .
J gene: TRBJ2-7
D gene: TRBD1
V gene: TRBV6-2/TRBV6-3
CDR3 DNA: TGTGCCAGCAGTTACTCTCTACAGGGGGAGCAGTACTTC
CDR3 protein: CASSYSLQGEQYF

clone size: .
J gene: TRBJ1-6
D gene: .
V gene: TRBV3-1/TRBV3-2
CDR3 DNA: TGTGCCAGCAGCCAAGTGGAGAATAATTCACCCCTCCACTTT
CDR3 protein: CASSQVENNSPLHF

clone size: .
J gene: TRBJ1-1
D gene: .
V gene: TRBV3-1/TRBV3-2
CDR3 DNA: TGTGCCAGCAGCCGAGCTCGGGGGAAAAACACTGAAGCTTTCTTT
CDR3 protein: CASSRARGKNTEAFF

clone size: .
J gene: TRBJ1-2
D gene: TRBD1
V gene: TRBV5-5
CDR3 DNA: TGTGCCAGCAGCCAGGGACAGGAGTCTTCCTATGGCTACACCTTC
CDR3 protein: CASSQGQESSYGYTF

clone size: .
J gene: TRBJ2-1
D gene: .
V gene: TRBV27
CDR3 DNA: TGTGCCAGCAGTCCGGGTGGTGAGCAGTTCTTC
CDR3 protein: CASSPGGEQFF

clone size: once
J gene: TRBJ2-3
D gene: .
V gene: TRBV24-1
CDR3 DNA: TGTGCCACCAGTGACCCGACTAGAACCGCAGATACGCAGTATTTT
CDR3 protein: CATSDPTRTADTQYF

clone size: .
J gene: TRBJ2-5
D gene: TRBD2
V gene: TRBV7-2
CDR3 DNA: TGTGCCAGCAGCTTTAGCGGGGGGGCTGCCCAAGAGACCCAGTACTTC
CDR3 protein: CASSFSGGAAQETQYF

clone size: .
J gene: TRBJ2-1
D gene: .
V gene: TRBV12-2
CDR3 DNA: TGTGCAAGTCGCCCCATTGGCGGGCAAGCGGGGGGGCTTAGCTCCTACAATGAGCAGTTCTTC
CDR3 protein: CASRPIGGQAGGLSSYNEQFF

clone size: few
J gene: TRBJ2-5
D gene: TRBD1
V gene: TRBV7-6
CDR3 DNA: TGTGCCAGCAGCTCGGACAGGGGGGAGGAGACCCAGTACTTC
CDR3 protein: CASSSDRGEETQYF

clone size: .
J gene: TRBJ2-2
D gene: TRBD2
V gene: TRBV12-3/TRBV12-4
CDR3 DNA: TGTGCCAGCAGTTTTAGCGGGACCGGGGAGCTGTTTTTT
CDR3 protein: CASSFSGTGELFF

clone size: many
J gene: TRBJ1-1
D gene: .
V gene: TRBV29-1
CDR3 DNA: TGCAGCGTTGATAAGGGGGATGGAACTGAAGCTTTCTTT
CDR3 protein: CSVDKGDGTEAFF

clone size: .
J gene: TRBJ1-1
D gene: TRBD1
V gene: TRBV10-3
CDR3 DNA: TGTGCCATCAGGGGGACAGTCCTGAACACTGAAGCTTTCTTT
CDR3 protein: CAIRGTVLNTEAFF